This is a list of T cell receptor beta chains from one sample in a study of T cell responses to AZD1222 COVID-19 vaccine. Measured with immunoSEQ multiplex PCR; TCRdb has only the in-frame clones, and not every one. The sample yields 150,000 to 200,000 clones, more than 85% seen once. The sample consisted of peripheral blood, taken on day 0 of AZD1222 vaccination. These receptor sequences come from an adult in good health. Each CDR3 is given with its conserved first and last residue. D genes are given only for firm matches. For some rows the clone size is stated as once, few or many, or as a class when expanded; others skip it.

TRBJ2-3,TRBD2,TRBV11-2,-,TGTGCCAGCAGCTTAGGTCTAGCGGGGGGGCTCGGCACAGATACGCAGTATTTT,CASSLGLAGGLGTDTQYF
TRBJ2-6,-,TRBV9,-,TGTGCCAGCAGCGGACCTATCTCTGGGGCCAACGTCCTGACTTTC,CASSGPISGANVLTF
TRBJ1-4,TRBD1,TRBV14,once,TGTGCCAGCAGCCCACGGACAGGGGGTGAAAAACTGTTTTTT,CASSPRTGGEKLFF
TRBJ1-1,-,TRBV7-3,-,TGTGCCAGCAGCCCGGATCGGCACACTGAAGCTTTCTTT,CASSPDRHTEAFF
TRBJ2-1,-,TRBV28,-,TGTGCCAGCAGTACCCGAATAGGGAGCTCCTACAATGAGCAGTTCTTC,CASSTRIGSSYNEQFF
TRBJ1-5,TRBD1,TRBV30,once,TGTGCCTGGAGTGTACTAGCTCAGGGGGCTGTTCAGCCCCAGCATTTT,CAWSVLAQGAVQPQHF
TRBJ2-5,TRBD2,TRBV7-2,-,TGTGCCAGCAGCTCATGGACTAGTGCACAAGAGACCCAGTACTTC,CASSSWTSAQETQYF
TRBJ1-3,-,TRBV6-5,-,TGTGCCAGCTCCACGCGGTTCTCTGGAAACACCATATATTTT,CASSTRFSGNTIYF
TRBJ1-6,TRBD1,TRBV5-1,-,TGCGCCAGCAGCTTAGAAGACAGGGGGCATTCACCCCTCCACTTT,CASSLEDRGHSPLHF
TRBJ1-2,-,TRBV5-1,-,TGCGCCAGCAGCTTGCCACGGGACGGGTATGGCTACACCTTC,CASSLPRDGYGYTF
TRBJ1-4,-,TRBV6-5,once,TGTGCCAGCAGCCCCGTAGGGGCAACTAATGAAAAACTGTTTTTT,CASSPVGATNEKLFF
TRBJ1-5,-,TRBV2,-,TGTGCCAGCAGTGCAGAGTATAGCAATCAGCCCCAGCATTTT,CASSAEYSNQPQHF
TRBJ1-4,-,TRBV21-1,-,TGTGCCAGCAGCAAGAGGTCAACAGCAACTAATGAAAAACTGTTTTTT,CASSKRSTATNEKLFF
TRBJ2-2,-,TRBV6-5,-,TGTGCCAGCAGTCTCGGGGGGAACACCGGGGAGCTGTTTTTT,CASSLGGNTGELFF
TRBJ2-1,TRBD1,TRBV6-2/TRBV6-3,-,TGTGCCAGCAGTTACCGGACAGGGGGCACTGAGCAGTTCTTC,CASSYRTGGTEQFF
TRBJ2-7,TRBD1,TRBV6-6,-,TGTGCCAGCAGCCGAGTGACAGGGGGCGCAGGATCAAACTACGAGCAGTACTTC,CASSRVTGGAGSNYEQYF
TRBJ2-2,-,TRBV6-1,-,TGTGCCAGCAGGATACAGGGGAACACCGGGGAGCTGTTTTTT,CASRIQGNTGELFF
TRBJ1-1,-,TRBV12-5,-,TGTGCTAGTGGTTCCCTCCCTGGGAGGAGGGTGGTGAACACTGAAGCTTTCTTT,CASGSLPGRRVVNTEAFF
TRBJ1-1,-,TRBV27,-,TGTGCCAGCAGCTCCCTTGGGGCTGGGGGGCCCCGGGGGGACACTGAAGCTTTCTTT,CASSSLGAGGPRGDTEAFF
TRBJ2-1,-,TRBV30,-,TGTGCCTGGGGGCCCGACAGCTCCTACAATGAGCAGTTCTTC,CAWGPDSSYNEQFF